The clone carrying this TCR beta chain was detected only a few times. The record originates from a study of PD-1 blockade in mismatch repair-deficient tumors. The data were produced by immunoSEQ multiplex PCR, yet TCRdb's version contains in-frame clones alone and is incomplete. The table lists 100,000 to 150,000 clones, about 85% of them singletons, with roughly 13% in the top ten. This TCR derives from an adult with mismatch repair-deficient cancer. Here the sequenced sample was peripheral blood, taken 44 weeks after starting pembrolizumab.

The CDR3 protein is CASSEVSGANVLTF. The CDR3 DNA is TGTGCCAGCAGTGAAGTTTCTGGGGCCAACGTCCTGACTTTC. The V gene is TRBV6-1, the J gene TRBJ2-6, with D hard to call. In germline, CDR1 is MNHNS, CDR2 SASEGT. The CDR3 is 14 residues long. The V end lost 1 base, the J end lost 1 base, and 2 bases lay between the germline ends.